This T cell receptor beta chain was observed in a study of neurological immune-mediated disorders. V was pared by 5 bases and J by 7 bases, with 6 bases of the junction left unmatched. Germline CDR1 is SGHKS and CDR2 is YYEKEE (reference sequence). This CDR3 is built from 13 residues. This clonotype was observed many times. TCRdb passed the 5' RACE reads through MiXCR, listing each CDR3 protein once. The sample has under 50,000 distinct CDR3 sequences; around a tenth are singletons. This clonotype was obtained from a young woman with HTLV-1-associated myelopathy (HAM/TSP). The rearrangement joins TRBV5-5 to TRBJ1-2; 9 bases fit TRBD1. Material: CD4+ T cells from blood. The CDR3: CASRGTGGIGYTF. The DNA of the CDR3 is TGTGCCAGCAGGGGAACAGGGGGCATTGGCTACACCTTC.